Below, 28 T cell receptor beta chains from the same sample are listed, as sequenced in a study of siplizumab effects on memory and regulatory T cells. The authors cocultured the mixed lymphocyte reaction cells at 37 degrees C for about 6 days. Data came from immunoSEQ multiplex PCR; TCRdb stores just in-frame clones and leaves some out. The data contain approximately 9,700 clones, 43% of them singletons. Their recognized antigens are unknown. Sequencing was done on a sample of CFSE-low (dividing) CD8+ T cells sorted from an allogeneic mixed lymphocyte reaction. These TCRs come from a human donor in good health; the cells came from an allogeneic mixed lymphocyte reaction.

The sample holds a few counts of this clone. The J gene is TRBJ2-7, the V gene TRBV5-6, with 7 bases identical to TRBD1. Germline trimming cut 4 bases from V and 2 bases from J; bases unmatched to any gene: 3. Germline values: CDR1 SGHDT, CDR2 YYEEEE. The CDR3 extends over 13 amino acids. The CDR3 nucleotides read TGTGCCAGCAGCCCAGGGACAGCCTACGAGCAGTACTTC. Its protein product is CASSPGTAYEQYF.

The chain employs TRBV6-1 and TRBJ1-1; D perhaps matches TRBD1 (6 bases). This CDR3 is built from 14 residues. The V end lost 8 bases, the J end lost 1 base, and 14 bases lay between the germline ends. Germline CDR1 MNHNS, CDR2 SASEGT. This CDR3 is CASCGRGTNTEAFF. In nucleotides, the CDR3 is TGTGCCAGCTGCGGGAGGGGGACGAACACTGAAGCTTTCTTT.

This clone came up a few times. The chain carries TRBV5-4 and TRBJ1-1; D is unresolved. Germline lookup yields CDR1 SGHNT and CDR2 YYREEE (reference sequence). Deletions cut 6 bases from V and 5 bases from J, with 14 bases between. This CDR3 region has 13 residues. The CDR3 DNA follows: TGTGCCAGCACAAATGGGCTGAGTACTGAAGCTTTCTTT. Its protein is CASTNGLSTEAFF. Full variable domain (rest looked up from reference TRBV5-4 and TRBJ1-1): ETGVTQSPTHLIKTRGQQVTLRCSSQSGHNTVSWYQQALGQGPQFIFQYYREEENGRGNFPPRFSGLQFPNYSSELNVNALELDDSALYLCASTNGLSTEAFFGQGTRLTVV.

The genes are TRBV19 and TRBJ2-7; D is perhaps TRBD1 or TRBD2 (5 bases each). The CDR3 runs 16 residues. Trimming stripped 5 bases from V and 2 bases from J, with 19 bases between. Per germline, CDR1 LNHDA and CDR2 SQIVND (reference sequence). As DNA, the CDR3 is TGTGCCAGTAGTGTTAACGGCTGGCGAGGGGCCTACGAGCAGTACTTC. This sequence encodes CASSVNGWRGAYEQYF.

A remark on this clone: Additional DNA sequences in this sample encode the identical CDR3. Here the CDR3 reads CASASYPLDEQYF. CDR3 nucleotide sequence: TGTGCCAGTGCGTCTTACCCCTTGGACGAGCAGTACTTC. The chain joins TRBV27 to TRBJ2-7; D call uncertain. The CDR3 extends over 13 amino acids. CDR1 MNHEY and CDR2 SMNVEV come from the germline V gene (reference sequence). The V end was cut by 9 bases, the J end by 5 bases, with 17 bases between.

The CDR3 region has the DNA TGTGCCAGCAGACCACAGGGGGCGCAGGGAGAGACCCAGTACTTC. This sequence encodes CASRPQGAQGETQYF. The chain couples TRBV6-1 to TRBJ2-5; 9 positions match TRBD1. Germline assignment: CDR1 MNHNS and CDR2 SASEGT. The CDR3 contains 15 residues. Unmatched junction bases numbered 9, after V lost 6 bases and J lost 4 bases.

This clone is categorized as medium-sized. The chain combines TRBV9 with TRBJ2-7; 11 nucleotides match TRBD2. This CDR3 spans 14 amino acids. Unmatched junction bases numbered 4, after V lost 2 bases and J lost 6 bases. Germline V gene data show CDR1 as SGDLS and CDR2 as YYNGEE. The CDR3 nucleotides read TGTGCCAGCAGCGTGGCTCTAGCGGGGGGCGAGCAGTACTTC. This sequence encodes CASSVALAGGEQYF.

J is TRBJ2-3 and V is TRBV5-4; the match to TRBD2 covers 12 bases. J lost 3 bases, V lost 4 bases, and 3 bases had no gene match. This CDR3 has 15 residues. Germline V gene data show CDR1 as SGHNT and CDR2 as YYREEE (reference sequence). DNA for the CDR3: TGTGCCAGCAGCACCACTAGCGGGGGGACAGATACGCAGTATTTT. It codes for CASSTTSGGTDTQYF.

V gene TRBV7-9 combines with J gene TRBJ1-6; 10 bases line up with TRBD1. V lost 4 bases, J lost 10 bases, and 7 bases stayed unmatched. The CDR3 has 15 residues. Germline assignment: CDR1 SEHNR and CDR2 FQNEAQ (reference sequence). This CDR3 is CASSSGTGVGSPLHF. The DNA for the CDR3 is TGTGCCAGCAGCTCGGGGACAGGGGTCGGCTCACCCCTCCACTTT. The whole variable domain, filled in from reference TRBV7-9 and TRBJ1-6, reads DTGVSQNPRHKITKRGQNVTFRCDPISEHNRLYWYRQTLGQGPEFLTYFQNEAQLEKSRLLSDRFSAERPKGSFSTLEIQRTEQGDSAMYLCASSSGTGVGSPLHFGNGTRLTVT.

The chain has TRBV6-5 and TRBJ1-1; D gene uncertain. This CDR3 spans 14 amino acids. Trimming pared 0 bases from V and 6 bases from J, leaving 11 bases between. CDR1 and CDR2 (germline): MNHEY, SVGAGI. The CDR3 DNA reads TGTGCCAGCAGTTACTCTCCGGTGATCGCTGAAGCTTTCTTT. Amino acid sequence: CASSYSPVIAEAFF.

The chain is built from TRBV7-9 and TRBJ2-2; the match to TRBD1 covers 8 bases. V gave up 2 bases and J gave up 7 bases; unmatched junction bases: 18. There are 19 residues in the CDR3. Looked up from germline, CDR1 is SEHNR and CDR2 is FQNEAQ (reference sequence). Here the CDR3 DNA reads TGTGCCAGCAGCTTATTTAACATAGGACAGGGAAATTTCATCGGGGAGCTGTTTTTT. Translation: CASSLFNIGQGNFIGELFF.

This clone is medium-sized (0.01 to 0.1%) within its sample. The chain couples TRBV28 to TRBJ2-7; TRBD1 matches 10 bases. Unmatched junction bases numbered 7, after V lost 4 bases and J lost 4 bases. The germline gives CDR1 MDHEN, CDR2 SYDVKM. The CDR3 spans 15 residues. The CDR3 DNA sequence: TGTGCCAGCAGTTGGGGGACAGGGGAGGGATACGAGCAGTACTTC. This encodes CASSWGTGEGYEQYF. The variable domain in full, completed from reference TRBV28 and TRBJ2-7, reads DVKVTQSSRYLVKRTGEKVFLECVQDMDHENMFWYRQDPGLGLRLIYFSYDVKMKEKGDIPEGYSVSREKKERFSLILESASTNQTSMYLCASSWGTGEGYEQYFGPGTRLTVT.

By sample fraction, this clone is medium-sized (0.01 to 0.1%). The CDR3 DNA sequence: TGCGCCAGCAGGACAGAGCATCCTTACGAGCAGTACTTC. Translating it yields CASRTEHPYEQYF. V gene TRBV5-1 combines with J gene TRBJ2-7, with D possibly matching TRBD1 (5 bases). The V and J ends lost 5 bases and 4 bases respectively, with 13 bases between them. Per germline, CDR1 SGHRS and CDR2 YFSETQ. The CDR3 is 13 amino acids. Full variable domain (rest looked up from reference TRBV5-1 and TRBJ2-7): KAGVTQTPRYLIKTRGQQVTLSCSPISGHRSVSWYQQTPGQGLQFLFEYFSETQRNKGNFPGRFSGRQFSNSRSEMNVSTLELGDSALYLCASRTEHPYEQYFGPGTRLTVT.

As DNA, the CDR3 is TGCGCCAGCAGCGAGGACTTCCTAGGGGATGATGAAGCTTTCTTT. Its protein product is CASSEDFLGDDEAFF. The chain employs TRBV5-1 and TRBJ1-1; a weak D match, TRBD1 (5 bases). V lost 4 bases and J lost 7, with 20 bases in between. Germline loops: CDR1 SGHRS, CDR2 YFSETQ. CDR3 length: 15 residues.

The chain links TRBV10-1 to TRBJ2-7; no clear D. Germline CDR1 and CDR2: WNHNN and SYGVQD (reference sequence). The CDR3 runs to 12 residues. Trimming took off 3 bases at V and 0 bases at J, with 3 bases between the two ends. This CDR3 is CASSDFSYEQYF. The CDR3, as DNA: TGCGCCAGCAGTGATTTCTCCTACGAGCAGTACTTC.

The rearrangement joins TRBV11-2 to TRBJ2-7; 9 bases are a match to TRBD2. Germline-derived CDR1 and CDR2 are SGHAT and FQNNGV. Trimming took 5 bases from V and 2 from J; bases not matched to a gene: 4. CDR3 size: 14 residues. The CDR3 DNA sequence: TGTGCCAGCAGCATTAGCGGGAGCCCCTACGAGCAGTACTTC. This sequence encodes CASSISGSPYEQYF.

The table lists this clone with a few counts. The chain recombines TRBV4-1 with TRBJ2-1; 13 bases line up with TRBD2. This CDR3 is built from 15 residues. The germline CDR1 and CDR2 sequences are MGHRA and YSYEKL. The ends lost 3 bases at V and 7 bases at J; junction bases unmatched: 3. The CDR3 spells CASSHGTSGVNEQFF. In nucleotides, the CDR3 is TGCGCCAGCAGCCACGGGACTAGCGGGGTAAATGAGCAGTTCTTC.

By proportion, this clone is medium-sized. Other DNA variants within this sample encode the same CDR3. This chain links TRBV27 with TRBJ2-7; TRBD2 matches at 8 bases. Germline values: CDR1 MNHEY, CDR2 SMNVEV (reference sequence). This CDR3 spans 16 amino acids. Trimming took 3 bases from V and 2 from J; bases not matched to a gene: 9. CDR3 in amino acids: CASSLGPGGPPYEQYF. CDR3 DNA sequence: TGTGCCAGCAGTTTGGGTCCGGGGGGGCCTCCCTACGAGCAGTACTTC.

This chain links TRBV7-5 with TRBJ2-7; the table's D call TRBD1 went unverified against the DNA. TRBV7-5 is given as a pseudogene. This CDR3 has 14 residues. In DNA form, the CDR3 reads TGTGCCAGCAGCTCGGGACAGGGTATGGGCGAGCAGTACTTC. As protein: CASSSGQGMGEQYF.

V is TRBV5-1 and J is TRBJ2-7, with 10 bases that match TRBD2. This CDR3 comprises 14 residues. Germline loops: CDR1 SGHRS, CDR2 YFSETQ. V was pared by 2 bases and J by 5 bases, with 4 bases of the junction left unmatched. The CDR3 coding sequence is TGCGCCAGCAGCTTAGCGGGAGGGCCCCACGAGCAGTACTTC. Its protein product is CASSLAGGPHEQYF.

The gene calls are TRBV30 and TRBJ2-5, with TRBD2 identical over 8 bases. CDR1 is GTSNPN and CDR2 is SVGIG in the germline V gene (reference sequence). After removal of 8 bases from V and 5 bases from J, the junction contained 10 bases not matched to a gene. The length of the CDR3 is 13 residues. In DNA form, the CDR3 reads TGTGCCCTTCTCTCATCGGGGGGGGAGACCCAGTACTTC. It yields the protein CALLSSGGETQYF. Drawing the rest from reference TRBV30 and TRBJ2-5, the complete variable domain is SQTIHQWPATLVQPVGSPLSLECTVEGTSNPNLYWYRQAAGRGLQLLFYSVGIGQISSEVPQNLSASRPQDRQFILSSKKLLLSDSGFYLCALLSSGGETQYFGPGTRLLVL.

The rearrangement uses TRBV19 and TRBJ1-2; D not resolved. The germline V and J ends were trimmed by 3 bases and 5 bases, with 4 bases remaining between them. The CDR3 runs 11 residues. The germline V gene has CDR1 LNHDA and CDR2 SQIVND (reference sequence). The CDR3 sequence: CASSIGYGYTF. CDR3 in DNA: TGTGCCAGTAGTATTGGGTATGGCTACACCTTC.

By share, this clone counts as medium-sized (0.01 to 0.1%). The chain couples TRBV13 to TRBJ2-1, with D tentatively TRBD1 or TRBD2 (5 bases each). Looked up from germline, CDR1 is PRHDT and CDR2 is FYEKMQ (reference sequence). CDR3 length: 15 amino acids. V lost 5 bases, J lost 0 bases, and 11 bases lay in between. The CDR3 DNA sequence: TGTGCCAGCAGCCTTAGCGACAGCTCCTACAATGAGCAGTTCTTC. It is translated as CASSLSDSSYNEQFF.

The chain combines TRBV7-6 with TRBJ2-7, with 10 nucleotides matching TRBD2. Germline trimming cut 5 bases from V and 6 bases from J; bases unmatched to any gene: 7. This CDR3 has 14 amino acids. The germline V gene has CDR1 SGHVS and CDR2 FNYEAQ. CDR3 bases: TGTGCCAGCAGCCAGGGTAGCGGGGGGCCCGAGCAGTACTTC. Translation: CASSQGSGGPEQYF.

The chain is built from TRBV11-2 and TRBJ1-4, with a tentative D call TRBD1 (5 bases). The CDR3 is 15 amino acids. Trimming removed 0 bases from V and 7 bases from J, with 12 bases in between. Germline V lookup: CDR1 SGHAT, CDR2 FQNNGV. In DNA, the CDR3 is TGTGCCAGCAGCTTAGAGCTGGGGGTCGGTGAAAAACTGTTTTTT. Translation: CASSLELGVGEKLFF.

This clone was found once. The chain recombines TRBV5-4 with TRBJ2-3, with 10 bases matching TRBD2. Germline-derived CDR1 and CDR2 are SGHNT and YYREEE (reference sequence). With V trimmed by 3 bases and J by 0 bases, 4 bases remained unmatched. This CDR3 region has 16 residues. CDR3: CASSWRTSGSTDTQYF. For the CDR3, the DNA is TGTGCCAGCAGCTGGCGGACTAGCGGTAGCACAGATACGCAGTATTTT.

This clone has just a few counts. The chain joins TRBV9 to TRBJ1-6; no clear D gene. The CDR3 runs to 13 residues. The germline V gene has CDR1 SGDLS and CDR2 YYNGEE. Deletions cut 0 bases from V and 9 bases from J, with 7 bases between. For the CDR3, the DNA is TGTGCCAGCAGCGTAGGGTCCACTTCACCCCTCCACTTT. Translation gives CASSVGSTSPLHF.

The rearrangement uses TRBV13 and TRBJ1-4; TRBD1 is a possible D gene (5 bases). The V and J ends lost 4 bases and 5 bases respectively, with 11 bases between them. The CDR3 spans 14 residues. The germline V gene encodes CDR1 PRHDT and CDR2 FYEKMQ (reference sequence). CDR3 DNA sequence: TGTGCCAGCAGCTCAGACAGCTTGAATGAAAAACTGTTTTTT. The encoded protein is CASSSDSLNEKLFF.